The 31 T cell receptor beta chains below were found in one sample sequenced in a study of T cell changes during pregnancy in multiple sclerosis. TCRdb's copy holds only in-frame clones and misses some; the assay was immunoSEQ multiplex PCR. The repertoire includes more than 55,000 clones, roughly 92% of them detected once, and 0.7% to 1% sits in the top ten. The sequenced sample was peripheral blood, obtained in the first trimester of pregnancy. Every receptor here comes from a female donor with multiple sclerosis, enrolled in a pregnancy study.

This sequence joins TRBV5-1 and TRBJ2-5, with TRBD2 as a possible D gene (5 bases). The CDR3 runs to 15 residues. The germline CDR1 and CDR2 sequences are SGHRS and YFSETQ. Trimming pared 1 base from V and 3 bases from J, leaving 13 bases between. CDR3 region: CASSLTGLPKETQYF. CDR3 nucleotide sequence: TGCGCCAGCAGCTTGACCGGACTCCCGAAAGAGACCCAGTACTTC.

V is TRBV7-3 and J is TRBJ2-5; the D gene is possibly TRBD2 (8 bases). CDR1 is SGHTA, CDR2 FQGTGA, per germline. The CDR3 length is 17 residues. The V gene lost 1 base and the J gene lost 9 bases, with 24 bases spanning the gap. The CDR3 DNA reads as TGTGCCAGCAGCTTAAGTGTTGGCGGGGGGCCCCAGGGGGCCCAGTACTTC. It translates to CASSLSVGGGPQGAQYF.

V is TRBV6-4 and J is TRBJ1-2; D remains unclear. Germline V CDR1 and CDR2: MRHNA, SNTAGT. The CDR3 loop spans 15 amino acids. The ends were cut back, 3 bases at V and 8 bases at J, with 19 bases in the middle. The CDR3 DNA is TGTGCCAGCAGTGAGTCGGGCGCGGGAGTCGAGGGCTACACCTTC. Protein sequence: CASSESGAGVEGYTF.

The chain recombines TRBV2 with TRBJ1-6, with TRBD1 matching 8 bases. The CDR3 sequence is 15 residues long. Germline CDR1 is SNHLY and CDR2 is FYNNEI. The ends lost 4 bases at V and 9 bases at J; junction bases unmatched: 8. CDR3: CASSGAQGALSPLHF. The CDR3 coding sequence is TGTGCCAGCAGTGGGGCCCAGGGGGCACTTTCACCCCTCCACTTT.

This rearrangement joins TRBV7-2 to TRBJ2-1; TRBD2 matches 10 bases. Germline values: CDR1 SGHTA, CDR2 FQGNSA. This CDR3 region has 16 residues. V shed 1 base, J shed 0 bases, and the junction held 0 bases outside the gene matches. This CDR3 is CASSLVAGGSYNEQFF. CDR3 bases: TGTGCCAGCAGCTTAGTAGCGGGGGGCTCCTACAATGAGCAGTTCTTC.

The chain recombines TRBV19 with TRBJ1-5; possibly TRBD1 for D (5 bases). V was cut by 1 base and J by 3 bases, with 7 bases left in between. The CDR3 covers 14 residues. Germline CDR1 LNHDA, CDR2 SQIVND (reference sequence). The CDR3 DNA follows: TGTGCCAGTAGTATAGGGACACTCAATCAGCCCCAGCATTTT. Amino acid sequence: CASSIGTLNQPQHF.

This chain joins TRBV5-4 and TRBJ2-3; 7 nucleotides agree with TRBD2. The J segment lost 4 bases and the V segment lost 2 bases, leaving 7 bases of the junction unmatched. The CDR3 spans 15 residues. In germline, CDR1 is SGHNT, CDR2 YYREEE (reference sequence). CDR3 residues: CASSFSRGGADTQYF. The CDR3 nucleotides read TGTGCCAGCAGCTTCTCTCGCGGGGGAGCAGATACGCAGTATTTT.

The rearrangement joins TRBV29-1 to TRBJ2-1, with 9 positions matching TRBD2. This CDR3 comprises 14 residues. The germline gives CDR1 SQVTM, CDR2 ANQGSEA. V was clipped by 4 bases and J by 9 bases; unmatched bases: 10. The CDR3 DNA reads as TGCAGCGTTGCCGATAGCGGGGGCCCGGGTGAGCAGTTCTTC. Its translation: CSVADSGGPGEQFF.

The chain has TRBV9 and TRBJ1-1; 8 nucleotides line up with TRBD1. Germline V gives CDR1 SGDLS, CDR2 YYNGEE. J gave up 1 base and V 3 bases, and 5 bases lay outside the gene matches. The CDR3 extends over 15 amino acids. The CDR3 DNA reads TGTGCCAGCAGCGACAGGGGGTCGGGGAACACTGAAGCTTTCTTT. Translation gives CASSDRGSGNTEAFF.

The chain carries TRBV19 and TRBJ1-2; 8 nucleotides match TRBD1. Germline V gene lookup returns CDR1 LNHDA and CDR2 SQIVND (reference sequence). V lost 4 bases and J lost 5; bases outside the gene matches: 6. The CDR3 sequence is 14 residues long. CDR3 in amino acids: CASSRDRGEYGYTF. The CDR3 DNA reads TGTGCCAGTAGTAGAGACAGGGGAGAATATGGCTACACCTTC.

This clone was picked up one time. The V call is TRBV7-8, the J call TRBJ2-2, with D unclear. Germline V gives CDR1 SGHVS, CDR2 FQNEAQ. CDR3 length: 12 amino acids. Trimming pared 2 bases from V and 6 bases from J, leaving 4 bases between. The CDR3 DNA is TGTGCCAGCAGCTTACAGTCCGGGGAGCTGTTTTTT. Its protein is CASSLQSGELFF.

This clone has a single count. The rearrangement joins TRBV6-1 to TRBJ1-5, with 8 bases lining up with TRBD1. The CDR3 loop spans 17 amino acids. In germline, CDR1 is MNHNS, CDR2 SASEGT. V shed 3 bases, J shed 0 bases, and the junction held 7 bases outside the gene matches. The CDR3, as DNA: TGTGCCAGCAGTGATTTGGGGACAGGCAATAGCAATCAGCCCCAGCATTTT. This sequence encodes CASSDLGTGNSNQPQHF.

This clone was counted a single time. The chain is built from TRBV19 and TRBJ1-5, with D possibly TRBD1 on 5 matching bases. V lost 1 base and J 4 bases, leaving 11 bases between the germline ends. The CDR3 length is 15 residues. Looked up from germline, CDR1 is LNHDA and CDR2 is SQIVND (reference sequence). The CDR3 sequence is CASSIGGRVNQPQHF. The CDR3 nucleotides read TGTGCCAGTAGTATAGGGGGCAGGGTGAATCAGCCCCAGCATTTT.

The CDR3 reads CASSLSMRATEAFF. The DNA of the CDR3 is TGTGCCAGCAGCCTCAGTATGAGGGCCACTGAAGCTTTCTTT. The chain is built from TRBV9 and TRBJ1-1; no clear D. Trimming left V 4 bases short and J 4 bases short, with 14 bases between. CDR1 is SGDLS, CDR2 YYNGEE, per germline. CDR3 length: 14 residues.

This sequence joins TRBV6-6 and TRBJ2-1, with D tentatively TRBD1 (5 bases). The germline gives CDR1 MNHNY, CDR2 SVGAGI (reference sequence). Trimming cost V 4 bases and J 4 bases, with 11 bases left between them. The CDR3 length is 14 residues. The CDR3 coding sequence is TGTGCCAGCAGTTTTTCCAGGGTATACAATGAGCAGTTCTTC. Amino acid sequence: CASSFSRVYNEQFF.

The chain couples TRBV2 to TRBJ2-7, with 7 nucleotides matching TRBD2. Looked up from germline, CDR1 is SNHLY and CDR2 is FYNNEI. This CDR3 has 14 residues. J lost 2 bases, V lost 7 bases, and 8 bases had no gene match. CDR3 region: CASTLGGEPYEQYF. The CDR3 DNA is TGTGCCAGCACCCTGGGGGGGGAACCCTACGAGCAGTACTTC.

The chain links TRBV7-2 to TRBJ2-7; TRBD2 might be the D (5 bases). The V end was cut by 2 bases, the J end by 1 base, with 9 bases between. CDR3 length: 14 amino acids. Germline V lookup: CDR1 SGHTA, CDR2 FQGNSA. CDR3 protein: CASSLFRESYEQYF. The CDR3 DNA follows: TGTGCCAGCAGCTTATTCCGGGAATCCTACGAGCAGTACTTC.

CDR3 region: CASTRGGARNTIYF. The DNA for the CDR3 is TGTGCCAGCACCCGAGGGGGGGCCCGGAACACCATATATTTT. The chain joins TRBV7-2 to TRBJ1-3, with a tentative D call TRBD1 (6 bases). CDR1 is SGHTA and CDR2 is FQGNSA in the germline V gene. This CDR3 region has 14 residues. Trimming cost V 7 bases and J 7 bases, with 17 bases left between them.

This clone occurred once. The gene calls are TRBV4-3 and TRBJ2-1; 10 bases line up with TRBD1. CDR1 LGHNA and CDR2 YSLEER come from the germline V gene. Unmatched junction bases numbered 9, after V lost 2 bases and J lost 8 bases. The CDR3 sequence is 16 residues long. The CDR3 DNA follows: TGCGCCAGCAGCCAACCCCCGGGACAGGGGACCGATGAGCAGTTCTTC. It encodes CASSQPPGQGTDEQFF.

The chain combines TRBV5-8 with TRBJ2-3, with TRBD1 identical over 7 bases. Trimming cost V 2 bases and J 2 bases; bases outside gene matches: 8. CDR3 size: 16 residues. Germline assignment: CDR1 SGHTS and CDR2 YDEGEE. The CDR3 region has the DNA TGTGCCAGCAGCTTAACCGGGGACAGCCTCACAGATACGCAGTATTTT. Residues: CASSLTGDSLTDTQYF.

The V and J genes are TRBV19 and TRBJ2-1; 14 bases agree with TRBD2. CDR1 LNHDA and CDR2 SQIVND come from the germline V gene (reference sequence). This CDR3 contains 19 residues. The ends lost 1 base at V and 9 bases at J; junction bases unmatched: 14. The chain's CDR3 is CASSIVSSRTSGGRGEQFF. CDR3 sequence (DNA): TGTGCCAGTAGTATAGTATCCTCCCGGACTAGCGGGGGGCGCGGTGAGCAGTTCTTC.

This clone was seen a handful of times. J is TRBJ2-7 and V is TRBV18; TRBD1 might be the D (6 bases). The V gene lost 8 bases and the J gene lost 3 bases, with 17 bases spanning the gap. CDR3 length: 14 amino acids. The germline V gene has CDR1 KGHSH and CDR2 LQKENI. CDR3 DNA sequence: TGTGCCAGCCGAAGGACAGCAGGGGACTACGAGCAGTACTTC. This sequence encodes CASRRTAGDYEQYF.

The rearrangement uses TRBV7-2 and TRBJ2-1, with TRBD2 matching over 11 bases. The CDR3 is 19 amino acids. Germline assignment: CDR1 SGHTA and CDR2 FQGNSA. Germline trimming cut 5 bases from V and 7 bases from J; bases unmatched to any gene: 19. The CDR3 nucleotides read TGTGCCAGCAGCACTTACAGGGGGCTAGCGGGGGGCCCCTTTAATGAGCAGTTCTTC. As protein: CASSTYRGLAGGPFNEQFF.

The chain links TRBV7-2 to TRBJ2-7; 7 bases agree with TRBD1. The CDR3 runs to 15 residues. CDR1 and CDR2 from the germline V gene are SGHTA and FQGNSA. V lost 2 bases and J lost 3; bases outside the gene matches: 7. For the CDR3, the DNA is TGTGCCAGCAGCTTACTTGGACAGGCCCTCTACGAGCAGTACTTC. Protein product: CASSLLGQALYEQYF. The full variable domain, in which reference TRBV7-2 and TRBJ2-7 provide the parts outside the CDR3, is GAGVSQSPSNKVTEKGKDVELRCDPISGHTALYWYRQSLGQGLEFLIYFQGNSAPDKSGLPSDRFSAERTGGSVSTLTIQRTQQEDSAVYLCASSLLGQALYEQYFGPGTRLTVT.

V usage is TRBV6-1 and J usage is TRBJ1-4; TRBD1 agrees at 10 bases. V was clipped by 4 bases and J by 7 bases; unmatched bases: 6. In germline, CDR1 is MNHNS, CDR2 SASEGT. This CDR3 has 15 amino acids. CDR3 sequence (DNA): TGTGCCAGCAGTGGAGACAGGGGGCGTAGTGAAAAACTGTTTTTT. Translated: CASSGDRGRSEKLFF.

The chain carries TRBV6-5 and TRBJ2-3; D remains ambiguous. Trimming pared 6 bases from V and 1 base from J, leaving 8 bases between. Germline V gene lookup returns CDR1 MNHEY and CDR2 SVGAGI. This CDR3 has 13 amino acids. Here the CDR3 reads CASRGTGTDTQYF. The CDR3 nucleotides read TGTGCCAGCAGGGGCACCGGCACAGATACGCAGTATTTT.

This clone has a single count. CDR3 in DNA: TGTGCCAGCAGTTCCCTCCCCCGGGAGAATGAGCAGTTCTTC. Its protein product is CASSSLPRENEQFF. The genes are TRBV28 and TRBJ2-1; a weak D match, TRBD2 (6 bases). Trimming took 4 bases from V and 7 from J, leaving 14 bases between them. The CDR3 contains 14 residues. Germline-derived CDR1 and CDR2 are MDHEN and SYDVKM.

The rearrangement links TRBV18 to TRBJ1-6; D unresolved. The CDR3 runs to 15 residues. The ends were cut back, 1 base at V and 8 bases at J, with 12 bases in the middle. Germline values: CDR1 KGHSH, CDR2 LQKENI. The CDR3 loop reads CASSPRQASDSPLHF. The CDR3 coding sequence is TGTGCCAGCTCACCACGCCAGGCGTCCGATTCACCCCTCCACTTT.

The genes are TRBV6-5 and TRBJ1-2; 9 bases agree with TRBD1. V shed 0 bases, J shed 4 bases, and the junction held 3 bases outside the gene matches. Germline values: CDR1 MNHEY, CDR2 SVGAGI. CDR3 length: 15 amino acids. The CDR3 protein is CASSYSGQGPYGYTF. The CDR3, as DNA: TGTGCCAGCAGTTACTCGGGACAGGGCCCCTATGGCTACACCTTC.

The chain links TRBV27 to TRBJ1-5, with a tentative D call TRBD1 (5 bases). V gave up 5 bases and J gave up 2 bases, with 13 bases separating them. Germline loops: CDR1 MNHEY, CDR2 SMNVEV (reference sequence). The CDR3 spans 15 residues. This CDR3 reads CASSERGTGNQPQHF. DNA for the CDR3: TGTGCCAGCAGTGAGCGTGGGACTGGCAATCAGCCCCAGCATTTT.

The CDR3 nucleotides are TGTGCCAGCAGACTTAACAGGGACAGTGAGCAGTTCTTC. As protein: CASRLNRDSEQFF. The genes are TRBV7-9 and TRBJ2-1; 7 positions match TRBD1. V shed 6 bases, J shed 9 bases, and the junction held 8 bases outside the gene matches. Germline V lookup: CDR1 SEHNR, CDR2 FQNEAQ (reference sequence). There are 13 residues in the CDR3.